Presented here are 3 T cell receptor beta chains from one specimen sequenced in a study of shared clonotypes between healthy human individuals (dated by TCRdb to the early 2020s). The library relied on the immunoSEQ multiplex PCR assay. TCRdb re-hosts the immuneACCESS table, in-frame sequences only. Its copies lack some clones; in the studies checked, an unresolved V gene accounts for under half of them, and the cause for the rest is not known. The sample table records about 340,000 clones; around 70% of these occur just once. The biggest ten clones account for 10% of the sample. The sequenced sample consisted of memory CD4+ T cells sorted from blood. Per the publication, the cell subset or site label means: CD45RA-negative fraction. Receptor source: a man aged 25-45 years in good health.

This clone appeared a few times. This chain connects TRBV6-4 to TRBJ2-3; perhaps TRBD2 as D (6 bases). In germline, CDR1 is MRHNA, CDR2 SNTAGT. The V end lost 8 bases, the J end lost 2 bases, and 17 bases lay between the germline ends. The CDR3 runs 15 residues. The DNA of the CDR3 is TGTGCCAGCTCCGGCAGGCGGGGCGCCACAGATACGCAGTATTTT. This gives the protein CASSGRRGATDTQYF.

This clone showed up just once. The CDR3 region is CASSPPSYEQYF. The DNA for the CDR3 is TGTGCCAGCTCACCCCCCTCCTACGAGCAGTACTTC. J is TRBJ2-7 and V is TRBV18; D gene uncertain. Trimming left V 3 bases short and J 0 bases short, with 3 bases between. CDR3 length: 12 residues. In germline, CDR1 is KGHSH, CDR2 LQKENI.

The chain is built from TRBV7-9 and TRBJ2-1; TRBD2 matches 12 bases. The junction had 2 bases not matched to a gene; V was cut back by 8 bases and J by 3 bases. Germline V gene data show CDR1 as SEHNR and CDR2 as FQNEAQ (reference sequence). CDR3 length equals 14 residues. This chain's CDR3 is CASGGLAGYNEQFF. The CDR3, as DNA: TGTGCCAGCGGGGGACTAGCGGGCTACAATGAGCAGTTCTTC.